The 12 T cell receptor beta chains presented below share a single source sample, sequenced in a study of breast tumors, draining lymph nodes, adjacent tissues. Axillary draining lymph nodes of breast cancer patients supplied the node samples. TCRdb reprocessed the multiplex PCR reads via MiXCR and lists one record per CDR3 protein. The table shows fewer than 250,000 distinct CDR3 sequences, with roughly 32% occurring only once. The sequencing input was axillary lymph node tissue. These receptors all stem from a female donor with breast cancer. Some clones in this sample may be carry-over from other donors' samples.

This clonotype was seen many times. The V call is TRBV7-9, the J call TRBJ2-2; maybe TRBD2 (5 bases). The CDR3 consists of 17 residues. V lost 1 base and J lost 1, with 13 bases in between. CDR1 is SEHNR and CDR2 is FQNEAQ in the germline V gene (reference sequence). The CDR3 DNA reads TGTGCCAGCAGCTTAGGAGGTCGGGCGGGGAACACCGGGGAGCTGTTTTTT. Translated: CASSLGGRAGNTGELFF.

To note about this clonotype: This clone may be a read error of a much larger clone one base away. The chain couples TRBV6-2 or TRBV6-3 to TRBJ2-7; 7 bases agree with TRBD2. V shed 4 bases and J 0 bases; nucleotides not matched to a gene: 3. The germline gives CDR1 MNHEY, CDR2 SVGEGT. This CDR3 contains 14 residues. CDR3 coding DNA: TGTGCCAGCAGTTGCAGCGGGGTCTCCTACGAGCAGTACTTC. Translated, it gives CASSCSGVSYEQYF.

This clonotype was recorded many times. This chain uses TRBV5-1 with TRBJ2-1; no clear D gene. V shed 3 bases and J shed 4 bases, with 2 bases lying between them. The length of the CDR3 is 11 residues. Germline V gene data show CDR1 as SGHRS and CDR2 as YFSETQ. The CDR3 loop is CASSWYNEQFF. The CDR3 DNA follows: TGCGCCAGCAGCTGGTACAATGAGCAGTTCTTC.

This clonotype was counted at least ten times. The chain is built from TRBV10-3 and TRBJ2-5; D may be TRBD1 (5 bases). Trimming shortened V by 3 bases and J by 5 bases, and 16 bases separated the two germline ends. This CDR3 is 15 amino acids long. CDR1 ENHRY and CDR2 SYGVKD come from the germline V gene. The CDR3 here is CAISEGRVGSETQYF. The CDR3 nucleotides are TGTGCCATCAGTGAAGGCAGGGTTGGTTCGGAGACCCAGTACTTC.

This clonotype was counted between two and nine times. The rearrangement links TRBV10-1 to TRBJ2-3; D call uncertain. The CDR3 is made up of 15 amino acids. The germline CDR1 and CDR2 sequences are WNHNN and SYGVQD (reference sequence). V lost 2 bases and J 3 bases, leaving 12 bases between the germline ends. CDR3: CASSEGLKLTDTQYF. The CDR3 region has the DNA TGCGCCAGCAGTGAGGGGCTGAAACTAACAGATACGCAGTATTTT.

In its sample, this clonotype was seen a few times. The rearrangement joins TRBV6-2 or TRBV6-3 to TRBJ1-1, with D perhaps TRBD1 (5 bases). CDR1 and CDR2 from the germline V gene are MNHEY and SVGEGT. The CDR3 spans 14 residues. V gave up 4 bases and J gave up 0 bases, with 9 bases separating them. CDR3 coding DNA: TGTGCCAGCAGTTCAGGGAAAATGAACACTGAAGCTTTCTTT. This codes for CASSSGKMNTEAFF.

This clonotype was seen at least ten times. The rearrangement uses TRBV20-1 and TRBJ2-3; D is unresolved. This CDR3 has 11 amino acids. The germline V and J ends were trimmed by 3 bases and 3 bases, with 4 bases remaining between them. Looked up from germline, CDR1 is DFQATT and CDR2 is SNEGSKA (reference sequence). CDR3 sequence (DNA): TGCAGTGCTAGTAAAACAGATACGCAGTATTTT. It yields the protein CSASKTDTQYF.

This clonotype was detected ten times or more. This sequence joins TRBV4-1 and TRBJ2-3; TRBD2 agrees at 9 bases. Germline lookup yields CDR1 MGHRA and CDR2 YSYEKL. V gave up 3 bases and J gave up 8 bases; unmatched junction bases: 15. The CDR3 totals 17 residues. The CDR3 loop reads CASSHPKTSGGDSTQYF. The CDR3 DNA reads TGCGCCAGCAGCCACCCGAAGACTAGCGGCGGCGACAGTACGCAGTATTTT.

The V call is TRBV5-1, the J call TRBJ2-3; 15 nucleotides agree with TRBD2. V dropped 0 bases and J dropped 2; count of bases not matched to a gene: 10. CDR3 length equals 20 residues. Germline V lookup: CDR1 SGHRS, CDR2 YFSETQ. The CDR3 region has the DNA TGCGCCAGCAGCTTGGCCCCGGGACTAGCGGGAGGAGGGGACACAGATACGCAGTATTTT. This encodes CASSLAPGLAGGGDTDTQYF. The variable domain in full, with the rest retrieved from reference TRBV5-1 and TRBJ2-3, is KAGVTQTPRYLIKTRGQQVTLSCSPISGHRSVSWYQQTPGQGLQFLFEYFSETQRNKGNFPGRFSGRQFSNSRSEMNVSTLELGDSALYLCASSLAPGLAGGGDTDTQYFGPGTRLTVL.

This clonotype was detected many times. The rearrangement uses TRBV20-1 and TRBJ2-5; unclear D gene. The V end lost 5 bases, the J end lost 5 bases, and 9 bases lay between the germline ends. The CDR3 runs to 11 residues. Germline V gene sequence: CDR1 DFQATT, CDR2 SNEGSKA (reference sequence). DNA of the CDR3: TGCAGTGCTCTTGACTTGGAGACCCAGTACTTC. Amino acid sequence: CSALDLETQYF.

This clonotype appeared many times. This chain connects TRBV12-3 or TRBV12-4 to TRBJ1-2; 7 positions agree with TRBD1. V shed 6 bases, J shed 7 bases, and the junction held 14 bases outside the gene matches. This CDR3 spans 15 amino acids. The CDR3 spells CASRPGTVLLGGYTF. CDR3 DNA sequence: TGTGCCAGCAGGCCCGGGACAGTCCTCCTTGGTGGCTACACCTTC.

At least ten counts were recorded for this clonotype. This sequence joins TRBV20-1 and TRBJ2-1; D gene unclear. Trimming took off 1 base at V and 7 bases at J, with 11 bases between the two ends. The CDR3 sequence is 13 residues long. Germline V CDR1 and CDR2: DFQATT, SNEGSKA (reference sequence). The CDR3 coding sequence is TGCAGTGCTAGAGGGCCCTACAGAAATGAGCAGTTCTTC. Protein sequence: CSARGPYRNEQFF.